Below, 29 T cell receptor beta chains from the same sample are listed, as sequenced in a study of cytomegalovirus exposure and HLA in healthy donors. Primers: 60 Vbeta forward and 13 Jbeta reverse. Profiled with immunoSEQ multiplex PCR; TCRdb holds only in-frame clones, not every one. The sample includes under 200,000 clones, 65% to 85% of them seen just once. Sequences were obtained from PBMCs. The receptors come from a man aged 50 to 59 in good health and CMV-seropositive.

V is TRBV5-1 and J is TRBJ2-3; 11 bases agree with TRBD2. This CDR3 spans 16 amino acids. V was pared by 4 bases and J by 4 bases, with 8 bases of the junction left unmatched. The germline gives CDR1 SGHRS, CDR2 YFSETQ. The CDR3 is CASSLLLAGESDTQYF. CDR3 sequence (DNA): TGCGCCAGCAGCCTCTTACTAGCGGGGGAATCAGATACGCAGTATTTT.

This clone is categorized as medium-sized. The V gene is TRBV2, the J gene TRBJ2-7, with D possibly being TRBD1 (5 bases). Germline assignment: CDR1 SNHLY and CDR2 FYNNEI. The germline V and J ends were trimmed by 4 bases and 5 bases, with 12 bases remaining between them. The CDR3 consists of 13 residues. In DNA form, the CDR3 reads TGTGCCAGCAGTGCGTGGGCAGGGCACGAGCAGTACTTC. It encodes CASSAWAGHEQYF.

V and J are TRBV5-4 and TRBJ1-1; D remains ambiguous. The germline CDR1 and CDR2 sequences are SGHNT and YYREEE (reference sequence). V was pared by 0 bases and J by 4 bases, with 10 bases between. The CDR3 covers 14 residues. DNA of the CDR3: TGTGCCAGCAGCTTGGAACGGTCCCTCACTGAAGCTTTCTTT. Translating it yields CASSLERSLTEAFF.

The CDR3 DNA sequence: TGTGCCAGCAGTTACTCGGGGACAGGGAACACCATATATTTT. Translating gives CASSYSGTGNTIYF. This chain connects TRBV6-6 to TRBJ1-3; 9 positions match TRBD1. Germline CDR1 is MNHNY and CDR2 is SVGAGI (reference sequence). CDR3 length equals 14 residues. Trimming cost V 0 bases and J 7 bases; bases outside gene matches: 1.

This rearrangement joins TRBV7-8 to TRBJ2-5; D is possibly TRBD1 or TRBD2 (5 bases each). Gene TRBJ2-7 matches the end of the DNA better, so the J call may be wrong. CDR1 and CDR2 (germline): SGHVS, FQNEAQ. The CDR3 extends over 11 amino acids. The CDR3 loop reads CASEQGHEQYF. The CDR3 region has the DNA TGTGCCAGTGAGCAGGGACACGAGCAGTACTTC.

In its sample, this clone was seen once. J is TRBJ2-2 and V is TRBV9; possibly TRBD2 for D (7 bases). V was shortened by 4 bases and J by 3 bases, with 16 bases between the two germline ends. The CDR3 is made up of 16 amino acids. CDR1 is SGDLS, CDR2 YYNGEE, per germline. The CDR3 loop is CASSPWGGADTGELFF. In DNA, the CDR3 is TGTGCCAGCAGCCCCTGGGGGGGCGCGGACACCGGGGAGCTGTTTTTT.

This chain joins TRBV5-1 and TRBJ2-3; 7 bases agree with TRBD2. Germline V gene data show CDR1 as SGHRS and CDR2 as YFSETQ. The CDR3 extends over 14 amino acids. V was clipped by 4 bases and J by 4 bases; unmatched bases: 6. CDR3 in amino acids: CASSPSSGPDTQYF. CDR3 bases: TGCGCCAGCAGCCCCTCTAGCGGCCCAGATACGCAGTATTTT.

This clone was seen only a few times. In DNA, the CDR3 is TGTGCCAGCAGCTTACGGGGGACCTCCTACAATGAGCAGTTCTTC. It specifies CASSLRGTSYNEQFF. V and J are TRBV7-3 and TRBJ2-1; possible D gene TRBD2, 6 bases. Trimming removed 2 bases from V and 0 bases from J, with 8 bases in between. The germline CDR1 and CDR2 sequences are SGHTA and FQGTGA. The CDR3 has 15 residues.

The DNA of the CDR3 is TGCGCCAGCACCCGGCGGGGGTACAACTACGAGCAGTACTTC. Its translation is CASTRRGYNYEQYF. This chain connects TRBV5-1 to TRBJ2-7, with 7 bases matching TRBD2. The CDR3 loop spans 14 amino acids. Per germline, CDR1 SGHRS and CDR2 YFSETQ. V dropped 6 bases and J dropped 3; count of bases not matched to a gene: 9.

The chain uses TRBV28 and TRBJ2-2, with TRBD2 matching 8 bases. V trimming: 3 bases; J trimming: 7 bases; junction bases outside the gene matches: 10. CDR3 length equals 16 residues. The germline gives CDR1 MDHEN, CDR2 SYDVKM. The CDR3 spells CASSFAAGGNNGELFF. In DNA form, the CDR3 reads TGTGCCAGCAGTTTCGCGGCGGGGGGAAATAACGGGGAGCTGTTTTTT.

Comment on this clone: This sample includes further DNA sequences coding for the same CDR3. The rearrangement links TRBV5-1 to TRBJ1-1, with 7 bases matching TRBD1. Losses at the gene ends were 4 bases for V and 1 base for J; bases not matched to a gene: 4. Germline CDR1 and CDR2: SGHRS and YFSETQ. The CDR3 consists of 14 residues. CDR3 residues: CASSLGGENTEAFF. For the CDR3, the DNA is TGCGCCAGCAGCCTAGGGGGCGAGAACACTGAAGCTTTCTTT.

The chain couples TRBV18 to TRBJ2-2; D may be TRBD2 (6 bases). V was cut by 3 bases and J by 3 bases, with 14 bases left in between. Germline CDR1 is KGHSH and CDR2 is LQKENI. The CDR3 spans 16 residues. CDR3 in amino acids: CASSPLVEGDTGELFF. CDR3 nucleotide sequence: TGTGCCAGCTCACCCTTAGTGGAGGGCGACACCGGGGAGCTGTTTTTT.

The rearrangement uses TRBV19 and TRBJ1-1; TRBD1 aligns across 10 bases. The V segment lost 5 bases and the J segment 8 bases; nucleotides outside the gene matches: 11. The CDR3 spans 15 residues. Germline lookup yields CDR1 LNHDA and CDR2 SQIVND (reference sequence). The CDR3 reads CASSARGTGAEEAFF. The CDR3 DNA is TGTGCCAGTAGTGCCCGCGGGACAGGGGCTGAAGAAGCTTTCTTT.

The chain has TRBV7-2 and TRBJ1-4; possible D gene TRBD1, 5 bases. Deletions cut 5 bases from V and 3 bases from J, with 10 bases between. Germline assignment: CDR1 SGHTA and CDR2 FQGNSA. The CDR3 runs 14 residues. DNA of the CDR3: TGTGCCAGCAGCCCCTGGGGGGCTAATGAAAAACTGTTTTTT. Translating gives CASSPWGANEKLFF.

The chain links TRBV25-1 to TRBJ2-1; 7 bases agree with TRBD1. With V trimmed by 9 bases and J by 7 bases, 15 bases remained unmatched. CDR1 is MGHDK, CDR2 SYGVNS, per germline. This CDR3 is built from 15 residues. The DNA of the CDR3 is TGTGCCAGTCTGGCGGACACAGGGGTGAGGAATGAGCAGTTCTTC. This gives the protein CASLADTGVRNEQFF.

CDR3 coding DNA: TGTGCCAGCAGCTCTAATACCTACGAGCAGTACTTC. This gives the protein CASSSNTYEQYF. V and J are TRBV7-9 and TRBJ2-7; D not resolved. Germline values: CDR1 SEHNR, CDR2 FQNEAQ (reference sequence). V lost 4 bases to trimming and J lost 2 bases, with 6 bases between them. The CDR3 spans 12 residues.

This clone showed up just once. Other DNA variants within this sample encode the same CDR3. The chain joins TRBV5-4 to TRBJ2-6, with D possibly matching TRBD1 (6 bases). Germline assignment: CDR1 SGHNT and CDR2 YYREEE (reference sequence). The CDR3 is made up of 15 amino acids. V was clipped by 0 bases and J by 2 bases, with 6 bases between them. CDR3 DNA sequence: TGTGCCAGCAGCTTGGACAGGGCTGGGGCCAACGTCCTGACTTTC. This sequence encodes CASSLDRAGANVLTF.

About this clone itself: Other DNA sequences of this sample code for an identical CDR3. This chain connects TRBV5-1 to TRBJ1-4, with 10 bases that match TRBD1. Germline V gene sequence: CDR1 SGHRS, CDR2 YFSETQ. V shed 2 bases, J shed 7 bases, and the junction held 2 bases outside the gene matches. CDR3 length equals 14 residues. DNA of the CDR3: TGCGCCAGCAGCTTAGGACAGGGGGGTGAAAAACTGTTTTTT. This codes for CASSLGQGGEKLFF.

The chain recombines TRBV7-9 with TRBJ1-5; a weak D match, TRBD1 (5 bases). V was clipped by 10 bases and J by 1 base, with 14 bases between them. CDR3 size: 14 residues. Germline assignment: CDR1 SEHNR and CDR2 FQNEAQ (reference sequence). This CDR3 reads CATDFGGSNQPQHF. The DNA of the CDR3 is TGTGCCACTGACTTTGGGGGGAGCAATCAGCCCCAGCATTTT.

There are a few counts of this clone. The chain recombines TRBV18 with TRBJ1-5, with D possibly being TRBD1 (5 bases). The CDR3 has 14 residues. Germline V CDR1 and CDR2: KGHSH, LQKENI. The V end was cut by 5 bases, the J end by 7 bases, with 15 bases between. The CDR3 reads CASSGPDRGQPQHF. The DNA of the CDR3 is TGTGCCAGCTCAGGCCCAGACAGAGGACAGCCCCAGCATTTT.

This chain joins TRBV6-1 and TRBJ1-5; unclear D gene. The CDR3 runs 13 residues. Looked up from germline, CDR1 is MNHNS and CDR2 is SASEGT. Trimming left V 5 bases short and J 4 bases short, with 9 bases between. The CDR3 spells CASSLQTNQPQHF. As DNA, the CDR3 is TGTGCCAGCAGTTTACAGACAAATCAGCCCCAGCATTTT.

The chain couples TRBV7-9 to TRBJ2-2; 10 bases are shared with TRBD2. In germline, CDR1 is SEHNR, CDR2 FQNEAQ (reference sequence). V shed 6 bases, J shed 3 bases, and the junction held 7 bases outside the gene matches. The CDR3 extends over 16 amino acids. The CDR3: CASSSSSGSDTGELFF. The CDR3 DNA reads as TGTGCCAGCAGTTCATCTAGCGGGAGCGACACCGGGGAGCTGTTTTTT.

CDR3 coding DNA: TGTGCCAGCAGCTTACCCGCGGGGGGTGCGACGCAGTATTTT. Protein sequence: CASSLPAGGATQYF. This rearrangement joins TRBV7-2 to TRBJ2-3; 8 bases line up with TRBD2. CDR1 is SGHTA, CDR2 FQGNSA, per germline. V was pared by 2 bases and J by 9 bases, with 7 bases of the junction left unmatched. The CDR3 is 14 amino acids.

CDR3 bases: TGTGCCAGCAGTTTTGGGGGGGGGCTTGACAATGAGCAGTTCTTC. It codes for CASSFGGGLDNEQFF. The J gene is TRBJ2-1, the V gene TRBV27, with a tentative D call TRBD2 (7 bases). V was trimmed by 3 bases and J by 5 bases, leaving 14 bases between them. The CDR3 extends over 15 amino acids. In germline, CDR1 is MNHEY, CDR2 SMNVEV (reference sequence).

The chain is built from TRBV19 and TRBJ1-5; D ambiguous. CDR3 size: 13 residues. CDR1 is LNHDA and CDR2 is SQIVND in the germline V gene (reference sequence). Between the trimmed V and J ends, which lost 10 bases and 3 bases, there was a span of 13 bases. In nucleotides, the CDR3 is TGTGCCACCGGAGGAACCGCCAATCAGCCCCAGCATTTT. It encodes CATGGTANQPQHF.

This sequence joins TRBV18 and TRBJ2-2; 11 positions match TRBD2. With V trimmed by 3 bases and J by 0 bases, 3 bases remained unmatched. This CDR3 spans 17 amino acids. Germline V lookup: CDR1 KGHSH, CDR2 LQKENI. CDR3 residues: CASSPETSGANTGELFF. CDR3 nucleotides: TGTGCCAGCTCACCTGAGACTAGCGGGGCGAACACCGGGGAGCTGTTTTTT.

This clone turned up a few times. The V call is TRBV14, the J call TRBJ2-1; TRBD2 matches at 8 bases. Losses at the gene ends were 4 bases for V and 3 bases for J; bases not matched to a gene: 8. The CDR3 consists of 16 residues. CDR1 and CDR2 from the germline V gene are SGHDN and FVKESK. CDR3 nucleotide sequence: TGTGCCAGCAGCCGATTCAGCGGGAGTGGCTACAATGAGCAGTTCTTC. Protein product: CASSRFSGSGYNEQFF.

Points on this clone: Other DNA sequences in this sample translate to the same CDR3. The chain employs TRBV10-3 and TRBJ1-2; TRBD1 is a possible D gene (5 bases). The CDR3 consists of 13 residues. Germline V gives CDR1 ENHRY, CDR2 SYGVKD. V shed 7 bases and J shed 3 bases, with 12 bases lying between them. The CDR3: CAITPDRDYGYTF. CDR3 in DNA: TGTGCCATCACTCCCGACAGAGACTATGGCTACACCTTC.

Written as DNA, the CDR3 is TGTGCCAGCAGTACTTGGGGGACAGGGGGCGTGAGGGAGACCCAGTACTTC. Translating gives CASSTWGTGGVRETQYF. V and J are TRBV28 and TRBJ2-5; TRBD1 agrees at 12 bases. Losses at the gene ends were 5 bases for V and 5 bases for J; bases not matched to a gene: 12. The CDR3 sequence is 17 residues long. In germline, CDR1 is MDHEN, CDR2 SYDVKM.